Listed below are T cell receptor beta chains from one sample, sequenced in a study of T cells in Graves' hyperthyroidism and ophthalmopathy. TCRdb fed the multiplex PCR reads into MiXCR, producing one record per CDR3 protein. The sample includes about 500,000 distinct CDR3 sequences, roughly 16% of them seen just once. The source material was blood. The receptors were sampled from a woman aged 25 to 39 with Graves' ophthalmopathy. Each CDR3 is given with its conserved first and last residue. The D gene is left open where the match is weak. Clone size is given for some rows only: seen once, a few or many times, or a class if the clone is expanded.

V: TRBV6-1
D: TRBD1
J: TRBJ1-1
size: many
CDR3: CASSEVTSFDRVRNTEAFF
DNA: TGTGCCAGCAGTGAAGTGACGAGTTTCGACAGGGTGCGGAACACTGAAGCTTTCTTT

V: TRBV6-1
D: -
J: TRBJ1-2
size: -
CDR3: CATPVPRPPPDSGYTF
DNA: TGTGCCACCCCAGTGCCCCGGCCCCCCCCTGATTCTGGCTACACCTTC

V: TRBV24-1
D: -
J: TRBJ2-1
size: few
CDR3: CATSDLYGGNDEQFF
DNA: TGTGCCACCAGTGATTTGTATGGCGGGAACGATGAGCAGTTCTTC

V: TRBV4-2
D: -
J: TRBJ2-3
size: -
CDR3: CASSQAWGRDTQYF
DNA: TGTGCCAGCAGCCAAGCGTGGGGGAGAGATACGCAGTATTTT

V: TRBV5-1
D: -
J: TRBJ2-3
size: -
CDR3: CASSLDVTGTDTQYF
DNA: TGCGCCAGCAGCTTGGATGTAACAGGCACAGATACGCAGTATTTT

V: TRBV19
D: TRBD2
J: TRBJ2-1
size: -
CDR3: CASSIRTSGHEQFF
DNA: TGTGCCAGTAGTATTCGAACTAGCGGACATGAGCAGTTCTTC

V: TRBV11-2
D: -
J: TRBJ2-7
size: few
CDR3: CASSHAARQTYEQYF
DNA: TGTGCCAGCAGCCACGCCGCCCGACAGACCTACGAGCAGTACTTC

V: TRBV6-2/TRBV6-3
D: -
J: TRBJ2-7
size: many
CDR3: CASSYSTGRQWGSYEQYF
DNA: TGTGCCAGCAGTTACTCGACGGGCCGACAATGGGGCTCCTACGAGCAGTACTTC

V: TRBV3-1
D: TRBD2
J: TRBJ2-1
size: -
CDR3: CASSPLAGGTRNEQFF
DNA: TGTGCCAGCAGTCCCTTGGCGGGGGGGACGAGGAATGAGCAGTTCTTC

V: TRBV20-1
D: -
J: TRBJ2-3
size: few
CDR3: CSALRTDTQYF
DNA: TGCAGTGCTTTACGCACAGATACGCAGTATTTT

V: TRBV18
D: -
J: TRBJ2-5
size: many
CDR3: CASSPEISQETQYF
DNA: TGTGCCAGCTCACCAGAAATTTCCCAAGAGACCCAGTACTTC

V: TRBV14
D: TRBD2
J: TRBJ2-1
size: once
CDR3: CASRQGLAGGRDNEQFF
DNA: TGTGCCAGCAGGCAAGGACTAGCGGGAGGGCGAGACAATGAGCAGTTCTTC

V: TRBV2
D: -
J: TRBJ2-7
size: many
CDR3: CASSELRRSYEQYF
DNA: TGTGCCAGCAGTGAACTGCGTCGCTCCTACGAGCAGTACTTC

V: TRBV10-3
D: TRBD2
J: TRBJ2-1
size: many
CDR3: CAISESRTSGSYNEQFF
DNA: TGTGCCATCAGTGAGTCGAGGACTAGCGGGAGCTACAATGAGCAGTTCTTC

V: TRBV7-2
D: TRBD1
J: TRBJ2-1
size: many
CDR3: CASSRQPGTVYNEQFF
DNA: TGTGCCAGCAGCCGTCAACCCGGGACAGTCTACAATGAGCAGTTCTTC

V: TRBV30
D: -
J: TRBJ2-3
size: many
CDR3: CAWRTVFTDTQYF
DNA: TGTGCCTGGAGAACCGTCTTCACAGATACGCAGTATTTT

V: TRBV29-1
D: TRBD2
J: TRBJ2-1
size: many
CDR3: CSVGLVRNEQFF
DNA: TGCAGCGTCGGACTAGTTAGGAATGAGCAGTTCTTC

V: TRBV3-1
D: TRBD1
J: TRBJ1-6
size: few
CDR3: CASSQTGSSYNSPLHF
DNA: TGTGCCAGCAGCCAGACAGGGAGCTCCTATAATTCACCCCTCCACTTT

V: TRBV2
D: -
J: TRBJ1-3
size: -
CDR3: CASSEGGPGNTIYF
DNA: TGTGCCAGCAGTGAAGGGGGGCCTGGAAACACCATATATTTT

V: TRBV4-2
D: -
J: TRBJ2-5
size: many
CDR3: CASSRGQNQETQYF
DNA: TGTGCCAGCAGCCGAGGACAGAACCAAGAGACCCAGTACTTC

V: TRBV28
D: TRBD2
J: TRBJ2-7
size: -
CDR3: CASSPAHAGAYEQYF
DNA: TGTGCCAGCAGTCCAGCACACGCGGGAGCCTACGAGCAGTACTTC

V: TRBV12-3/TRBV12-4
D: -
J: TRBJ1-2
size: many
CDR3: CASTTPVLGLNYGYTF
DNA: TGTGCCAGCACCACCCCCGTGCTGGGACTGAACTATGGCTACACCTTC

V: TRBV10-3
D: TRBD1
J: TRBJ1-1
size: few
CDR3: CAISEGTGGRAFF
DNA: TGTGCCATCAGTGAGGGGACAGGGGGAAGGGCTTTCTTT

V: TRBV18
D: -
J: TRBJ2-7
size: many
CDR3: CASSPGEDGGYEQYF
DNA: TGTGCCAGCTCACCCGGGGAGGATGGAGGCTACGAGCAGTACTTC

V: TRBV20-1
D: -
J: TRBJ2-2
size: -
CDR3: CSASRDGNTGELFF
DNA: TGCAGTGCTAGCAGGGACGGGAACACCGGGGAGCTGTTTTTT

V: TRBV5-1
D: -
J: TRBJ2-7
size: -
CDR3: CASSQDLELSSYEQYF
DNA: TGCGCCAGCAGCCAAGATCTCGAGCTTAGCTCCTACGAGCAGTACTTC